This T cell receptor (beta chain) emerged from a study of CD8 T cells in ankylosing spondylitis. General study points: Reported data indicate significant enrichment of disease-linked clones within matched ankylosing spondylitis synovial fluid.

The sample holds a few counts of this clonotype. Its antigen is undetermined. With molecular barcodes, quantitative 5'-RACE was used to make the TCR beta libraries. TCRdb redid the calling of the 5' RACE reads with MiXCR, one entry per CDR3 protein. The sample yields approximately 290,000 distinct CDR3 sequences, more than 20% seen once. Sequenced: blood, either unsorted or a sorted T cell fraction (not recorded which). The receptor was derived from a female donor with ankylosing spondylitis or in good health (not recorded which).

The CDR3 DNA sequence: TGCAGTGCCCCGACTAGCGGGAGGGAGTTTGTGGGGACCCAGTACTTC. It encodes CSAPTSGREFVGTQYF. The rearrangement joins TRBV20-1 to TRBJ2-5; 14 nucleotides agree with TRBD2. The junction had 13 bases not matched to a gene; V was cut back by 6 bases and J by 7 bases. Germline CDR1 DFQATT, CDR2 SNEGSKA (reference sequence). This CDR3 region has 16 residues.